Each of the 15 T cell receptor beta chains below was sequenced from the same sample in a study of beta chain features in type 1 diabetes. Isolated RNA was reverse transcribed in full, so expressed TCRB transcripts were sequenced. Clones were read by immunoSEQ multiplex PCR, and TCRdb kept only the in-frame ones, dropping some. Counted here are more than 300,000 clones, approximately 9.9% occurring once; the ten biggest clones make up over 0.95%. Antigens for these TCRs are unknown. Findings and caveats of the study: Significant though moderate, a shortening of TCRB CDR3s appeared in all four CD4+ subsets of Type 1 diabetes patients.

Sequencing was performed on central memory CD4+ T cells from blood. The receptor set was obtained from a man aged 30 to 39 with type 1 diabetes.

V gene TRBV7-2 combines with J gene TRBJ2-3, with D maybe TRBD1 (6 bases). Germline CDR1 is SGHTA and CDR2 is FQGNSA. Deletions cut 5 bases from V and 2 bases from J, with 8 bases between. The CDR3 spans 13 residues. The CDR3 sequence: CASSTGNTDTQYF. The CDR3 DNA follows: TGTGCCAGCAGCACAGGGAACACAGATACGCAGTATTTT.

This clone was seen ten or more times. The chain is built from TRBV11-2 and TRBJ2-3, with 9 positions matching TRBD2. The CDR3 is made up of 15 amino acids. CDR1 SGHAT and CDR2 FQNNGV come from the germline V gene. J lost 1 base, V lost 5 bases, and 4 bases had no gene match. The DNA for the CDR3 is TGTGCCAGCAGCGGATTAGCGGGGGGCACAGATACGCAGTATTTT. Protein sequence: CASSGLAGGTDTQYF.

Points on this clone: Mismatch with germline at one junction end may stem from a read error. The chain uses TRBV29-1 and TRBJ1-1; TRBD1 is a possible D gene (5 bases). There are 14 residues in the CDR3. The germline V gene has CDR1 SQVTM and CDR2 ANQGSEA. The CDR3 DNA sequence: TGCAGCGTCGAAGAACGGCAGGGTCGGGCTGAAGCTTTCTTT. Its protein is CSVEERQGRAEAFF.

This clone was observed a handful of times. This rearrangement joins TRBV19 to TRBJ1-1, with 7 nucleotides matching TRBD1. CDR3 length equals 16 residues. Germline V gene lookup returns CDR1 LNHDA and CDR2 SQIVND (reference sequence). Trimming took 8 bases from V and 5 from J; bases not matched to a gene: 17. The CDR3 protein is CASGTSPSGGTTEAFF. The CDR3 DNA reads as TGTGCCAGTGGTACCTCGCCGTCAGGGGGAACAACTGAAGCTTTCTTT.

The chain links TRBV20-1 to TRBJ2-7; D is possibly TRBD2 (6 bases). The CDR3 runs to 11 residues. V lost 7 bases to trimming and J lost 2 bases, with 9 bases between them. CDR1 DFQATT and CDR2 SNEGSKA come from the germline V gene (reference sequence). The DNA of the CDR3 is TGCAGTGGACTAGGGCCCTACGAGCAGTACTTC. It translates to CSGLGPYEQYF.

The V and J genes are TRBV30 and TRBJ2-6; D might be TRBD1 or TRBD2, each matching 5 bases. CDR3 size: 17 residues. The germline V gene has CDR1 GTSNPN and CDR2 SVGIG (reference sequence). Between the trimmed V and J ends, which lost 2 bases and 0 bases, there was a span of 14 bases. Here the CDR3 reads CAWSFRGFGSGANVLTF. The CDR3 DNA follows: TGTGCCTGGAGTTTCCGGGGCTTCGGCTCTGGGGCCAACGTCCTGACTTTC. The variable domain in full, completed from reference TRBV30 and TRBJ2-6, reads SQTIHQWPATLVQPVGSPLSLECTVEGTSNPNLYWYRQAAGRGLQLLFYSVGIGQISSEVPQNLSASRPQDRQFILSSKKLLLSDSGFYLCAWSFRGFGSGANVLTFGAGSRLTVL.

Only a few counts were recorded for this clone. J is TRBJ2-3 and V is TRBV6-1; unclear D gene. V was cut by 5 bases and J by 10 bases, with 16 bases left in between. CDR1 and CDR2 from the germline V gene are MNHNS and SASEGT. CDR3 size: 13 residues. The CDR3 spells CASSRLQLPAQYF. The CDR3 nucleotides are TGTGCCAGCAGTCGATTACAGCTGCCGGCGCAGTATTTT.

The chain is built from TRBV10-3 and TRBJ2-7, with 8 bases matching TRBD1. After removal of 11 bases from V and 0 bases from J, the junction contained 18 bases not matched to a gene. The CDR3 runs to 17 residues. From germline, CDR1 is ENHRY and CDR2 SYGVKD. The CDR3 region is CASRTGSPTASSYEQYF. The CDR3 DNA sequence: TGTGCCTCCAGGACAGGGTCCCCCACTGCCAGCTCCTACGAGCAGTACTTC.

This clone was seen a few times. This chain connects TRBV27 to TRBJ1-2; D might be TRBD1 (6 bases). V was clipped by 6 bases and J by 2 bases, with 10 bases between them. Germline V gene data show CDR1 as MNHEY and CDR2 as SMNVEV (reference sequence). CDR3 size: 13 residues. The CDR3 reads CASRIDRNYGYTF. DNA of the CDR3: TGTGCCAGCAGAATCGACAGGAACTATGGCTACACCTTC.

As regards this clone: The sample contains more than one DNA sequence encoding this CDR3. This chain uses TRBV5-1 with TRBJ2-3; TRBD2 matches at 10 bases. The CDR3 has 15 amino acids. The V segment lost 3 bases and the J segment 1 base; nucleotides outside the gene matches: 2. Germline CDR1 SGHRS, CDR2 YFSETQ. CDR3: CASSSGLAGTDTQYF. The DNA for the CDR3 is TGCGCCAGCAGCTCTGGACTAGCGGGCACAGATACGCAGTATTTT. Full variable domain (outside the CDR3, taken from reference TRBV5-1 and TRBJ2-3): KAGVTQTPRYLIKTRGQQVTLSCSPISGHRSVSWYQQTPGQGLQFLFEYFSETQRNKGNFPGRFSGRQFSNSRSEMNVSTLELGDSALYLCASSSGLAGTDTQYFGPGTRLTVL.

This clone was counted only a few times. In the same sample, other DNA sequences code for this CDR3. The CDR3 bases are TGTGCCAGCAGCACACAAGAGACCCAGTACTTC. It is translated as CASSTQETQYF. J is TRBJ2-5 and V is TRBV6-6, with no clear D. CDR3 length: 11 residues. Germline CDR1 is MNHNY and CDR2 is SVGAGI (reference sequence). Trimming shortened V by 6 bases and J by 2 bases, and 4 bases separated the two germline ends.

The chain has TRBV5-1 and TRBJ2-6, with TRBD1 identical over 9 bases. Germline assignment: CDR1 SGHRS and CDR2 YFSETQ. This CDR3 comprises 19 residues. Losses at the gene ends were 2 bases for V and 0 bases for J; bases not matched to a gene: 9. In DNA form, the CDR3 reads TGCGCCAGCAGCTTCCACGGGACAGGGAGGAACTCTGGGGCCAACGTCCTGACTTTC. This encodes CASSFHGTGRNSGANVLTF.

This clone was recorded a few times. Different DNA sequences within this sample yield the same CDR3. The chain employs TRBV5-1 and TRBJ1-5; 10 bases are a match to TRBD1. Trimming cost V 4 bases and J 5 bases; bases outside gene matches: 3. CDR1 and CDR2 from the germline V gene are SGHRS and YFSETQ. The CDR3 is made up of 14 amino acids. Here the CDR3 reads CASSPGTGDQPQHF. DNA of the CDR3: TGCGCCAGCAGCCCCGGGACAGGGGATCAGCCCCAGCATTTT.

This sequence joins TRBV10-1 and TRBJ2-3; TRBD2 might be the D (7 bases). Trimming pared 3 bases from V and 4 bases from J, leaving 23 bases between. Germline assignment: CDR1 WNHNN and CDR2 SYGVQD (reference sequence). This CDR3 has 18 residues. The CDR3 sequence: CASSDGPPGGSEADTQYF. The CDR3 DNA reads TGCGCCAGCAGTGACGGACCCCCGGGGGGCTCTGAGGCAGATACGCAGTATTTT.

The chain combines TRBV7-2 with TRBJ2-1, with D unclear. The V end was cut by 1 base, the J end by 10 bases, with 5 bases between. The CDR3 contains 11 residues. Germline V gene data show CDR1 as SGHTA and CDR2 as FQGNSA. The CDR3 spells CASSLVVEQFF. The CDR3 nucleotides are TGTGCCAGCAGCTTAGTCGTAGAGCAGTTCTTC.